This T cell receptor (beta chain) originates from a study of response to subunit inactivated influenza vaccine. The CDR3 consists of 14 residues. The ends lost 5 bases at V and 0 bases at J; junction bases unmatched: 4. CDR1 SGHRS and CDR2 YFSETQ come from the germline V gene. TCRdb independently ran MiXCR on the RT-PCR reads; one entry per CDR3 protein. The profile shows about 830,000 distinct CDR3 sequences, around a sixth of them singletons. General study results and limits: Each seasonal influenza vaccination recruits few new T cells, the authors suggested.

Regarding this clonotype: Its antigen is as yet unknown.

The source was PBMCs from blood, collected approximately 5 days after vaccination. The origin of this receptor is a man over 45 who received an inactivated influenza vaccine. The V gene is TRBV5-1, the J gene TRBJ2-5, with TRBD2 identical over 7 bases. CDR3 nucleotides: TGCGCCAGCAGAGCAGGGACTAACCAAGAGACCCAGTACTTC. This gives the protein CASRAGTNQETQYF.